This T cell receptor (beta chain) was sequenced in a study of T cell repertoires in ileal Crohn's disease. Study-wide results and caveats: High-frequency clones were more common in sorted CD8 than CD4 cells.

Method: immunoSEQ multiplex PCR; TCRdb's copy keeps in-frame clones and lacks some. The top ten hold 3.5% to 5.5% of the sample, which has some 14,000 clones, 75% to 80% seen once. This clone was counted a single time. Its cognate antigen is unknown. Germline CDR1 reads SGHAT; CDR2 reads FQNNGV. Trimming left V 1 base short and J 8 bases short, with 8 bases between. CDR3 size: 13 residues. V is TRBV11-2 and J is TRBJ1-4, with D possibly matching TRBD1 (5 bases). This receptor was identified in an adult with Crohn's disease. Sequencing was performed on ileal tissue. This CDR3 reads CASSLAREEKLFF. The CDR3 nucleotides read TGTGCCAGCAGCTTAGCCAGGGAAGAAAAACTGTTTTTT.